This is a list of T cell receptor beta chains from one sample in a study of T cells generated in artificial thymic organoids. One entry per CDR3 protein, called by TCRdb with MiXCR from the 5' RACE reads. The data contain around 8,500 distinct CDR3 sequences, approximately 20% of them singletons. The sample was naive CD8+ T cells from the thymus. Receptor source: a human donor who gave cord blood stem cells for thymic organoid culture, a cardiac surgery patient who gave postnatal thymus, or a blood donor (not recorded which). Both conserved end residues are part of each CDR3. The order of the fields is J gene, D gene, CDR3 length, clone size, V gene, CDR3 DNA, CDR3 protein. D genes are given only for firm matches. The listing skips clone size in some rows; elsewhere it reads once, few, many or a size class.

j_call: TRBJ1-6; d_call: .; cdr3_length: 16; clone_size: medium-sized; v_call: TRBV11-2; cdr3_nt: TGTGCCAGCAGGAACAGGGACCCTAGGTGGAGTTCACCCCTCCACTTT; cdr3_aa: CASRNRDPRWSSPLHF
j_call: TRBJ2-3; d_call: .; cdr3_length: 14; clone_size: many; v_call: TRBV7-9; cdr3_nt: TGTGCCAGCAGCCACGTGCGTGAGGGAGATACGCAGTATTTT; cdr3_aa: CASSHVREGDTQYF
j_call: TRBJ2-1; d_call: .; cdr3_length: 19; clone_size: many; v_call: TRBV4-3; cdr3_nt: TGCGCCAGCAGCCCAAGACTAGTTTTAGAGTCTAGCTCCTACAATGAGCAGTTCTTC; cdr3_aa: CASSPRLVLESSSYNEQFF
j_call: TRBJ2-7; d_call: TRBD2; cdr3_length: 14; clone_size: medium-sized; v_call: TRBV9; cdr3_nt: TGTGCCAGCAGCCCGCGGGGGACCTCCTACGAGCAGTACTTC; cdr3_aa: CASSPRGTSYEQYF
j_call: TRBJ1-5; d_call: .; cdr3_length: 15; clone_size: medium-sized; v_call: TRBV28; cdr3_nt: TGTGCCAGCAATACCTTAAGCGGAGGGTATCAGCCCCAGCATTTT; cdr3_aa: CASNTLSGGYQPQHF
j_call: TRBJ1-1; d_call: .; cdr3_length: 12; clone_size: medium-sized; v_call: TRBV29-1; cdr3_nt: TGCAGCGTTGCCGGGGACAACCTTGAAGCTTTCTTT; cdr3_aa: CSVAGDNLEAFF
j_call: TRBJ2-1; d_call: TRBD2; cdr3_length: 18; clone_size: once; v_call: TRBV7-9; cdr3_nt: TGTGCCAGCAGCTATCCTATTAGCGGGGGACCCTCCTACAATGAGCAGTTCTTC; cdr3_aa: CASSYPISGGPSYNEQFF
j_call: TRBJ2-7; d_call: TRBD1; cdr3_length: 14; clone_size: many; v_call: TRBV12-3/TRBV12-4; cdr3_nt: TGTGCCAGCAGTTCGGACAGGGGTTACTACGAGCAGTACTTC; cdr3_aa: CASSSDRGYYEQYF
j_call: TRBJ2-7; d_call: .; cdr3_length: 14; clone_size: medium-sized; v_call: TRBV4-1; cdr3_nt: TGCGCCAGCAGCCAAGAAGGGGTTGTCTACGAGCAGTACTTC; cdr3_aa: CASSQEGVVYEQYF
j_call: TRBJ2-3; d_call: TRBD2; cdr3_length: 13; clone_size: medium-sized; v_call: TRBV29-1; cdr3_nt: TGCAGCGGATACGGGACTAGCGCAGATACGCAGTATTTT; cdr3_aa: CSGYGTSADTQYF
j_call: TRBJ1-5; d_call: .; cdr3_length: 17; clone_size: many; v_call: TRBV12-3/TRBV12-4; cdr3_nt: TGTGCCAGCAGTTTACGAGGGTTGCCATATAGCAATCAGCCCCAGCATTTT; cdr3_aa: CASSLRGLPYSNQPQHF
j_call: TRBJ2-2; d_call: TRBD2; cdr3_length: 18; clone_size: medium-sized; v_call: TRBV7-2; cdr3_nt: TGTGCCAGCAACCAAAAAACTAGCGGGAGCGTCCACACCGGGGAGCTGTTTTTT; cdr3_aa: CASNQKTSGSVHTGELFF
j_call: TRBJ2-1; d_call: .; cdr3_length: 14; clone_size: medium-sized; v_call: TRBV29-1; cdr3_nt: TGCAGCGTTGAAGAAAGATCCGGAAACAATGAGCAGTTCTTC; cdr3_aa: CSVEERSGNNEQFF
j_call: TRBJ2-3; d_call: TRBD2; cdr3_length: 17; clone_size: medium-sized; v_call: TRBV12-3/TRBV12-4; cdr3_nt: TGTGCCAGCAGTTCACCTCAAGCGGGAGCGAGCACAGATACGCAGTATTTT; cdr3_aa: CASSSPQAGASTDTQYF
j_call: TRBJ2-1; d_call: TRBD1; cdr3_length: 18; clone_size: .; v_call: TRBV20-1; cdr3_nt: TGCAGTGCTAGAGCTTTAGGGCTAGGGGACAGGGGATACAATGAGCAGTTCTTC; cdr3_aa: CSARALGLGDRGYNEQFF
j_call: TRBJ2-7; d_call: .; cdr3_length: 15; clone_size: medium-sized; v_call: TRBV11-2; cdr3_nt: TGTGCCAGCAGCCCATTGGACCTTTACTACTACGAGCAGTACTTC; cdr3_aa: CASSPLDLYYYEQYF
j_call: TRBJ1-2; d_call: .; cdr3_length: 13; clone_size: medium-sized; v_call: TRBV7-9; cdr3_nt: TGTGCCAGCAGCGCATACCTAGGGTATGGCTACACCTTC; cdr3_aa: CASSAYLGYGYTF
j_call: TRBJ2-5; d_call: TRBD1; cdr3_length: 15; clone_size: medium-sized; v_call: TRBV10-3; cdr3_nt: TGTGCCACCTTTTCGGGGACAGGCGTTCAAGAGACCCAGTACTTC; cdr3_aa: CATFSGTGVQETQYF
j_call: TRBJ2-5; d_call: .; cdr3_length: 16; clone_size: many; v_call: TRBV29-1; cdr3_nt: TGCAGCGTCGGGACAGGCTGGAGACTAGCGGAAGAGACCCAGTACTTC; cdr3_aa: CSVGTGWRLAEETQYF
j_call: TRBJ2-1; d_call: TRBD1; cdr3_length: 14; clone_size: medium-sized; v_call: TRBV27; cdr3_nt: TGTGCCAGCAGTTGGAGACAGGGGGCGAATGAGCAGTTCTTC; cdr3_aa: CASSWRQGANEQFF
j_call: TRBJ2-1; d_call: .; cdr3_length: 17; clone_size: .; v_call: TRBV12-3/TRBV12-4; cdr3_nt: TGTGCCAGCAGCCGACTCATTTCCAGGGTCTCCTGCAATGAGCAGTTCTTC; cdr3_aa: CASSRLISRVSCNEQFF
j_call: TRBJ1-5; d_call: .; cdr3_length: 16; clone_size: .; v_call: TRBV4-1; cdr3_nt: TGCGCCAGCAGCCAAGACTGGGGTTGGTGGCGGCAGCCCCAGCATTTT; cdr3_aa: CASSQDWGWWRQPQHF
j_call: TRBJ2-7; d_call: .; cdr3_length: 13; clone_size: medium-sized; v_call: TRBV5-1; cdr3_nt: TGCGCCAGCAGCTTGGGACTCTACTACGAGCAGTACTTC; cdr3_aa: CASSLGLYYEQYF
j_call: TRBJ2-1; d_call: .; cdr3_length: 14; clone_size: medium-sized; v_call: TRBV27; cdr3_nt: TGTGCCAGCCTATCCTGGAGCTCCTACAATGAGCAGTTCTTC; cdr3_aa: CASLSWSSYNEQFF
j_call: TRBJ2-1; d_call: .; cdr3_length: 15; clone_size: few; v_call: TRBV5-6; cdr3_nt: TGTGCCAGCAGCCCCGCCGGGGGCCACTACAATGAGCAGTTCTTC; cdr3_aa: CASSPAGGHYNEQFF
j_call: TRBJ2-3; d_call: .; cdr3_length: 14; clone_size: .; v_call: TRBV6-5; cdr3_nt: TGTGCCAGCGGTGGGGGGGGGCCCGCAGATACGCAGTATTTT; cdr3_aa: CASGGGGPADTQYF
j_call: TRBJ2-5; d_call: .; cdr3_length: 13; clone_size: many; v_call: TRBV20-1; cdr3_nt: TGCAGTGCTAGCTATGAGCTTGGGGAGACCCAGTACTTC; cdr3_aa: CSASYELGETQYF
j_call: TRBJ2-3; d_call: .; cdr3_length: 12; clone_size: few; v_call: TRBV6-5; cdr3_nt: TGTGCCAGCATCCCTGATGGGGGTACGCAGTATTTT; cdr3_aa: CASIPDGGTQYF
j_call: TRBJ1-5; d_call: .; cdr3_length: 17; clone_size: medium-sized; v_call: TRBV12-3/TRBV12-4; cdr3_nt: TGTGCCAGCAGCCCGTCGTTCGGGACACATAGCAATCAGCCCCAGCATTTT; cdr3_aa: CASSPSFGTHSNQPQHF
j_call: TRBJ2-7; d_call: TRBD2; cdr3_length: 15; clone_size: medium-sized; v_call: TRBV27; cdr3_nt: TGTGCCAGCAGTTTAACTAGCGGGAGTGGGTACGAGCAGTACTTC; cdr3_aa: CASSLTSGSGYEQYF
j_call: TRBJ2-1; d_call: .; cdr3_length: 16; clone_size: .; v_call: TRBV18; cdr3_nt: TGTGCCAGCAGCACCTTTCGGGGGAGCTCCTACAATGAGCAGTTCTTC; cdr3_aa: CASSTFRGSSYNEQFF
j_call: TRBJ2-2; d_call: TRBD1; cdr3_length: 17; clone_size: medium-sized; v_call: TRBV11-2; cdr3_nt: TGTGCCAGCAGCTCGCCCGCGGACAGGGAAAACACCGGGGAGCTGTTTTTT; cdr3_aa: CASSSPADRENTGELFF
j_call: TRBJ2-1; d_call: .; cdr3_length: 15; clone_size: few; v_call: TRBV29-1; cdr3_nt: TGCAGCGTTGATAGTCTCGAGTTTTTGACCAATGAGCAGTTCTTC; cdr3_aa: CSVDSLEFLTNEQFF
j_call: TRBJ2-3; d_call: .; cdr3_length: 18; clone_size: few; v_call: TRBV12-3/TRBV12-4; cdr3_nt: TGTGCCAGCAGTGGGCAGGGGGACCCGTCGGGACTTGGAGATACGCAGTATTTT; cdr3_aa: CASSGQGDPSGLGDTQYF
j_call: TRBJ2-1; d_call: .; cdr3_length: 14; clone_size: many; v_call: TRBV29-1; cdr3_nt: TGCAGCGTTGATCGCTGGACAGCAAGCAATGAGCAGTTCTTC; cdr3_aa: CSVDRWTASNEQFF
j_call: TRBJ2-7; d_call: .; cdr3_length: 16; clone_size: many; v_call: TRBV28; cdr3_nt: TGTGCCAGCAGTCCCCCGGTCTGGTTGGGCCGGGGGGAGCAGTACTTC; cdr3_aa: CASSPPVWLGRGEQYF
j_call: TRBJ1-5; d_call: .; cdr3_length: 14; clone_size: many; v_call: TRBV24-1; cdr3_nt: TGTGCCACCAGTGCTTCGCCTTTTAATCAGCCCCAGCATTTT; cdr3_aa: CATSASPFNQPQHF
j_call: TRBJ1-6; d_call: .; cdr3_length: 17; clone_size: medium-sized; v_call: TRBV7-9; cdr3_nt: TGTGCCAGCAGCTTATCGGTTGGGGGGGTGCAGTTTTCACCCCTCCACTTT; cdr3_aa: CASSLSVGGVQFSPLHF
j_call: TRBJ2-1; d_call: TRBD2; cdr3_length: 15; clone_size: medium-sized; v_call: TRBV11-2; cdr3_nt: TGTGCCAGCAGCTTAGTAGCGGGGGGAGGGGATGAGCAGTTCTTC; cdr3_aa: CASSLVAGGGDEQFF
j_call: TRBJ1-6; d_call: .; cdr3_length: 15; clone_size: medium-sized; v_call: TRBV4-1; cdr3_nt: TGCGCCAGCAGCCAAGCCCACGGCTATAATTCACCCCTCCACTTT; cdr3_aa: CASSQAHGYNSPLHF
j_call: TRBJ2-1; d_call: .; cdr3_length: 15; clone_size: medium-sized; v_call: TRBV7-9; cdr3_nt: TGTGCCAGCAGCCCGCGGTTACTCCGTTACAATGAGCAGTTCTTC; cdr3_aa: CASSPRLLRYNEQFF
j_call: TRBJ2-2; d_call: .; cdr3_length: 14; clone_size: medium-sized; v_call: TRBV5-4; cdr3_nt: TGTGCCAGCAGCGTGATTGGAAACACCGGGGAGCTGTTTTTT; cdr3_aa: CASSVIGNTGELFF
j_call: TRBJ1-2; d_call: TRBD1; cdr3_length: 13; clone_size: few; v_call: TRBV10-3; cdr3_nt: TGTGCCATCAGTGGGGACAGGGACAATGGCTACACCTTC; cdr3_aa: CAISGDRDNGYTF
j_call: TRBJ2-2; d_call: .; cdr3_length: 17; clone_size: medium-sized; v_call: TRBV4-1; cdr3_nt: TGCGCCAGCAGCCAAGATCCTCAGGAAACGAACACCGGGGAGCTGTTTTTT; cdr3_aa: CASSQDPQETNTGELFF
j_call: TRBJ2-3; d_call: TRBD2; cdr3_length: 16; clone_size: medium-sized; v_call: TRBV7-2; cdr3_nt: TGTGCCAGCAGCTTAGTTCCTAGCGGGAGTACAGATACGCAGTATTTT; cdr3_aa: CASSLVPSGSTDTQYF
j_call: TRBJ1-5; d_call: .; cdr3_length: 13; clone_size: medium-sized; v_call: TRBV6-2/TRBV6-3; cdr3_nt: TGTGCCAGCCAAATACAGGGCAATCAGCCCCAGCATTTT; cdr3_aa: CASQIQGNQPQHF
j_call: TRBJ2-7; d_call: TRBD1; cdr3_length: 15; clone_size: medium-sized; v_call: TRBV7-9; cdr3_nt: TGTGCCAGCAGCGTACCGACAGGGGGTTCCTACGAGCAGTACTTC; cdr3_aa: CASSVPTGGSYEQYF
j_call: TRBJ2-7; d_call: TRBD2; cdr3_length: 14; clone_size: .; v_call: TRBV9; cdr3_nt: TGTGCCAGCAGCCCGGGACTAGCTGTCAACGAGCAGTACTTC; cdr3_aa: CASSPGLAVNEQYF